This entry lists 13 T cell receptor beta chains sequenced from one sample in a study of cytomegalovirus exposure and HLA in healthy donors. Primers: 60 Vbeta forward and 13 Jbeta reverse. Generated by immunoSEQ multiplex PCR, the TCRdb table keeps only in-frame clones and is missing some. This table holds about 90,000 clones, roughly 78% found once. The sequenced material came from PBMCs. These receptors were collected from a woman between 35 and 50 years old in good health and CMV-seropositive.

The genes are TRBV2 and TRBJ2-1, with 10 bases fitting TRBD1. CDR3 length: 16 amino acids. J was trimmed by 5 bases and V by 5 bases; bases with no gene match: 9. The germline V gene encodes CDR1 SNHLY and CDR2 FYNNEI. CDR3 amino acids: CASSPFGTGDHNEQFF. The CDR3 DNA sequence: TGTGCCAGCAGTCCGTTTGGGACAGGGGACCACAATGAGCAGTTCTTC.

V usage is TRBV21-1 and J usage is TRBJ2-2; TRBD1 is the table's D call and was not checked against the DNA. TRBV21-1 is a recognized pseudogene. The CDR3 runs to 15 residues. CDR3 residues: CASSSKTGAVGELFF. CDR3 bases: TGTGCCAGCAGCAGCAAGACAGGGGCGGTCGGGGAGCTGTTTTTT.

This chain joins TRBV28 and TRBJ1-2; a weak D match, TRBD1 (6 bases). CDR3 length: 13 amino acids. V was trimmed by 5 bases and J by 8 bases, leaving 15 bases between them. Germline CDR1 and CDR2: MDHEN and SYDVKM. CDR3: CASSDYRERGYTF. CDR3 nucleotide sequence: TGTGCCAGCAGTGACTACAGGGAGCGGGGCTACACCTTC.

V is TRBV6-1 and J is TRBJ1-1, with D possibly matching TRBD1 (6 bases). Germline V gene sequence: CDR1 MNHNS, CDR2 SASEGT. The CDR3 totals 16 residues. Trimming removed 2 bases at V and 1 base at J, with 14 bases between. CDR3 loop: CASSELEYRENTEAFF. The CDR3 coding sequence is TGTGCCAGCAGTGAACTGGAGTACAGGGAGAACACTGAAGCTTTCTTT.

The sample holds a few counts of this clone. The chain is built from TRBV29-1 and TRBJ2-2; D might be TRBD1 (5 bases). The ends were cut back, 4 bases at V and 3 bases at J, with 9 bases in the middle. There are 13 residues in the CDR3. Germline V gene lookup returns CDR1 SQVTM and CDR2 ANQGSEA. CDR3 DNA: TGCAGCGTTGTAGGCAGGGACACCGGGGAGCTGTTTTTT. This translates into CSVVGRDTGELFF.

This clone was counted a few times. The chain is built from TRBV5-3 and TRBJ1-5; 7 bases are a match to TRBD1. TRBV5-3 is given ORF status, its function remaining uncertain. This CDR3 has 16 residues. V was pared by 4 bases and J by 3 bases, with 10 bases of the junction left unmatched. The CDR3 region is CARSPKNDRVNQPQHF. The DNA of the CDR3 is TGTGCCAGAAGCCCGAAGAACGACAGGGTCAATCAGCCCCAGCATTTT.

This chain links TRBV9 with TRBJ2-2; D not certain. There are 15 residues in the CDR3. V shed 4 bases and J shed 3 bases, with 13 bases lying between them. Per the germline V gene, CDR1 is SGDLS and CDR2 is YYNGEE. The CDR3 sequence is CASSPALLYTGELFF. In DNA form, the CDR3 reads TGTGCCAGCAGCCCCGCGTTGCTGTACACCGGGGAGCTGTTTTTT.

For the CDR3, the DNA is TGTGCCAGCAGTGCTCACTCGGGACAGGGGGACAATGAGCAGTTCTTC. Amino acid sequence: CASSAHSGQGDNEQFF. The chain joins TRBV25-1 to TRBJ2-1, with 11 bases lining up with TRBD1. The germline gives CDR1 MGHDK, CDR2 SYGVNS. The length of the CDR3 is 16 residues. The V and J ends lost 4 bases and 5 bases, in that order; junction bases with no gene match: 7.

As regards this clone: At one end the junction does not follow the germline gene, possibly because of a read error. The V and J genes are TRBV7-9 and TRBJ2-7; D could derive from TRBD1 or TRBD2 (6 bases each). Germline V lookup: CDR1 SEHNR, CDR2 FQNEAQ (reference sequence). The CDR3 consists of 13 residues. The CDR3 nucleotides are TGTTCCAGCAGCTTAGGGGGGCAGCGCGAGCAGTACTTC. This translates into CSSSLGGQREQYF.

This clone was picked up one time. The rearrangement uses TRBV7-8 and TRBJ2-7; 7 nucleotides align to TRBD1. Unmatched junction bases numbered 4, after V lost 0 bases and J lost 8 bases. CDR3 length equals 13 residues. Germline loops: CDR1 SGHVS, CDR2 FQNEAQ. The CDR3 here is CASSLAGTAKQYF. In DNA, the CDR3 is TGTGCCAGCAGCTTAGCGGGGACAGCCAAGCAGTACTTC.

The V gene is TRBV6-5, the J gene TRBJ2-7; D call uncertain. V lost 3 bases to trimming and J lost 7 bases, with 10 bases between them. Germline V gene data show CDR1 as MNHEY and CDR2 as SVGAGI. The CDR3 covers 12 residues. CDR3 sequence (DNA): TGTGCCAGCAGTTATTCGGGTAGGGAGCAGTACTTC. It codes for CASSYSGREQYF.

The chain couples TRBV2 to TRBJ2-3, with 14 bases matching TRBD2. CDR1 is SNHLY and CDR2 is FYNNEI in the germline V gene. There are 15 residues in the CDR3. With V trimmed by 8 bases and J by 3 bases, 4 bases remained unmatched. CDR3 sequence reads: CASGGTSGSTDTQYF. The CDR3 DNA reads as TGTGCCAGCGGCGGGACTAGCGGGAGTACAGATACGCAGTATTTT.

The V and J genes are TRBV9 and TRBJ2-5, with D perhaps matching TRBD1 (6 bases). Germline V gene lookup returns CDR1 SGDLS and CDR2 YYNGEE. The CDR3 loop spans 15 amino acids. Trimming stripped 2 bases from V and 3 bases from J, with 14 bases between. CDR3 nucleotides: TGTGCCAGCAGCGTGGGGGCCAGAAGTAAAGAGACCCAGTACTTC. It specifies CASSVGARSKETQYF.